This T cell receptor beta chain was identified in a study of type 1 and type 2 diabetes patients. General study results and limits: With limited T2D and control samples, some T1D-only expanded clones may not be T1D-specific.

From germline, CDR1 is MNHEY and CDR2 SVGAGI. The CDR3 consists of 16 residues. With 2 bases removed from V and 1 base from J, the gap between germline ends came to 14 bases. Genomic DNA was the PCR template. The TCR beta CDR3 region was amplified using 30 forward and 13 reverse primers. One entry per CDR3 protein, called by TCRdb with MiXCR from the multiplex PCR reads. This sample yields 270,000 or so distinct CDR3 sequences, of which over 45% are seen a single time; roughly 15% belongs to the top ten. In the case of this clonotype: Its antigen is undetermined.

This receptor was identified in a man aged 18 to 29 with type 2 diabetes. V is TRBV6-5 and J is TRBJ2-5; weak D call: TRBD2 (5 bases). The sample taken for sequencing was peripheral blood mononuclear cells (PBMCs). The CDR3 bases are TGTGCCAGCAGTTACACCTCCCCGGGATCCCAAGAGACCCAGTACTTC. Translation: CASSYTSPGSQETQYF.